The entry that follows covers one T cell receptor beta chain sequence. What it binds is unknown. The V segment lost 7 bases and the J segment 3 bases; nucleotides outside the gene matches: 6. CDR3 length equals 14 residues. The germline CDR1 and CDR2 sequences are WSHSY and SAAADI. The record originates from a study of T cells in tumors after PD-1 blockade. As for the study in general: No patient had prior checkpoint blockade, systemic immunosuppression, or radiotherapy within 4 weeks. During anti-PD-1 treatment, some patients continued daily vismodegib 150 mg. Peripheral blood samples averaged 36,536 unique clonotypes and 100,000 to 130,000 templates. Whole-study findings and limits: Roughly 40% of tumor TCR clonotypes were also found in blood.

The table came from immunoSEQ multiplex PCR; TCRdb's copy has only in-frame clones and leaves some out. Altogether under 50,000 clones are present, 79% being singletons, with the ten largest covering 8.7%. The material sequenced was PBMCs, taken before anti-PD-1 therapy. This chain joins TRBV10-2 and TRBJ2-3; 8 bases map to TRBD2. This receptor was obtained from a human donor with advanced basal cell or squamous cell carcinoma (not recorded which). The CDR3 bases are TGCGCCAGCACCCTAGGACTAGCAACAGATACGCAGTATTTT. Amino acids: CASTLGLATDTQYF.